The 16 T cell receptor beta chains in this list originate from one sample, sequenced in a study of OX40 agonist ivuxolimab in advanced cancers. Produced via immunoSEQ multiplex PCR; TCRdb's table is partial and in-frame only. The data show 83,000 or so clones, 80% to 90% seen once. The sequences come from CD4+ or CD8+ T cells sorted from blood, collected in a trial of the OX40 agonist ivuxolimab. The receptors were gathered from an adult with an advanced solid tumor such as melanoma, head and neck, liver or kidney cancer.

This chain connects TRBV5-4 to TRBJ2-1; TRBD1 agrees at 8 bases. The CDR3 is 15 amino acids. Trimming removed 0 bases from V and 2 bases from J; junction bases left unmatched: 1. Germline V CDR1 and CDR2: SGHNT, YYREEE (reference sequence). The CDR3 coding sequence is TGTGCCAGCAGCTTGGGGGGACAGGCCTACAATGAGCAGTTCTTC. This encodes CASSLGGQAYNEQFF.

The chain recombines TRBV19 with TRBJ1-5, with unresolved D. The germline CDR1 and CDR2 sequences are LNHDA and SQIVND (reference sequence). With 3 bases removed from V and 5 bases from J, the gap between germline ends came to 11 bases. CDR3 length: 14 amino acids. The CDR3 DNA reads TGTGCCAGTAGTATTAGAGGGAGGGATCAGCCCCAGCATTTT. This gives the protein CASSIRGRDQPQHF.

V and J are TRBV4-2 and TRBJ1-2, with D possibly TRBD1 on 5 matching bases. The length of the CDR3 is 16 residues. Germline loops: CDR1 LGHNA, CDR2 YNFKEQ. The ends were cut back, 3 bases at V and 7 bases at J, with 21 bases in the middle. The chain's CDR3 is CASSQPLARGAFGYTF. The DNA for the CDR3 is TGTGCCAGCAGCCAGCCCCTAGCGAGGGGCGCATTTGGCTACACCTTC.

The chain is built from TRBV5-1 and TRBJ2-5; D not resolved. Germline V gene sequence: CDR1 SGHRS, CDR2 YFSETQ. The V and J ends lost 0 bases and 4 bases respectively, with 16 bases between them. The CDR3 spans 16 residues. CDR3 sequence: CASSLEATSTPETQYF. The CDR3 region has the DNA TGCGCCAGCAGCTTGGAGGCAACTTCGACCCCAGAGACCCAGTACTTC.

The chain is built from TRBV7-9 and TRBJ2-1; TRBD2 might be the D (7 bases). Germline V CDR1 and CDR2: SEHNR, FQNEAQ (reference sequence). Trimming stripped 1 base from V and 1 base from J, with 20 bases between. CDR3 length equals 19 residues. In DNA form, the CDR3 reads TGTGCCAGCAGCTTAGGGAAGCTCCGGGCGGGGGCGTCCTACAATGAGCAGTTCTTC. Its translation: CASSLGKLRAGASYNEQFF.

The J gene is TRBJ2-7, the V gene TRBV5-6; 7 bases map to TRBD1. Losses at the gene ends were 4 bases for V and 2 bases for J; bases not matched to a gene: 9. Looked up from germline, CDR1 is SGHDT and CDR2 is YYEEEE. This CDR3 contains 15 residues. CDR3 region: CASSLGSRGTYEQYF. As DNA, the CDR3 is TGTGCCAGCAGCCTGGGGAGCAGGGGGACCTACGAGCAGTACTTC.

This clone occurred once. The chain couples TRBV4-1 to TRBJ2-7, with D maybe TRBD1 (5 bases). This CDR3 region has 16 residues. Germline V gives CDR1 MGHRA, CDR2 YSYEKL. V was cut by 7 bases and J by 2 bases, with 21 bases left in between. The CDR3: CASTPGRAVGTYEQYF. The DNA of the CDR3 is TGCGCCAGCACCCCCGGCAGGGCAGTGGGGACCTACGAGCAGTACTTC.

This clone was picked up a small number of times. The chain recombines TRBV19 with TRBJ1-5; D possibly corresponds to TRBD1 (6 bases). V was clipped by 8 bases and J by 7 bases, with 18 bases between them. The CDR3 extends over 14 amino acids. CDR1 and CDR2 from the germline V gene are LNHDA and SQIVND (reference sequence). The CDR3 protein is CASSLRGAGQPQHF. CDR3 nucleotides: TGTGCCAGTTCTCTGAGGGGGGCAGGACAGCCCCAGCATTTT.

Turning to this clone: At one end the junction does not follow the germline gene, possibly because of a read error. V and J are TRBV2 and TRBJ1-4, with 7 bases identical to TRBD1. The germline CDR1 and CDR2 sequences are SNHLY and FYNNEI. The CDR3 extends over 14 amino acids. DNA for the CDR3: TGTGCCAGCTCTGAAGGGACAGAAACTTTGAAACCGTTTTTT. Protein product: CASSEGTETLKPFF.

This clone has only a few counts. The chain is built from TRBV5-1 and TRBJ2-2; 8 nucleotides match TRBD1. Germline assignment: CDR1 SGHRS and CDR2 YFSETQ. V lost 0 bases to trimming and J lost 4 bases; unmatched junction nucleotides: 5. CDR3 length: 16 residues. CDR3 bases: TGCGCCAGCAGCTTGGCTCAGGGGGCGGCCACCGGGGAGCTGTTTTTT. Its protein product is CASSLAQGAATGELFF.

The rearrangement links TRBV2 to TRBJ2-5; the match to TRBD1 covers 12 bases. This CDR3 has 15 residues. V lost 4 bases, J lost 5 bases, and 5 bases stayed unmatched. Germline V gives CDR1 SNHLY, CDR2 FYNNEI. DNA of the CDR3: TGTGCCAGCAGTGCCGGGACAGGGGGCGCCGAGACCCAGTACTTC. Amino acids: CASSAGTGGAETQYF.

The gene calls are TRBV18 and TRBJ2-5; 8 positions match TRBD1. The CDR3 is 13 amino acids. The germline V gene encodes CDR1 KGHSH and CDR2 LQKENI. The J segment lost 5 bases and the V segment lost 6 bases, leaving 5 bases of the junction unmatched. The CDR3 is CASSTGVHETQYF. CDR3 bases: TGTGCCAGCTCGACAGGGGTTCACGAGACCCAGTACTTC.

The V call is TRBV28, the J call TRBJ1-2; 9 bases map to TRBD1. V shed 4 bases, J shed 7 bases, and the junction held 7 bases outside the gene matches. Germline V gene sequence: CDR1 MDHEN, CDR2 SYDVKM. This CDR3 spans 14 amino acids. CDR3 sequence: CASSSGQGSFGYTF. The CDR3 nucleotides are TGTGCCAGCAGTTCGGGACAGGGATCTTTTGGCTACACCTTC.

V usage is TRBV6-1 and J usage is TRBJ1-2; the D is unclear. Germline-derived CDR1 and CDR2 are MNHNS and SASEGT. V was shortened by 2 bases and J by 2 bases, with 12 bases between the two germline ends. The CDR3 covers 15 residues. DNA for the CDR3: TGTGCCAGCAGTGAAACTCAGACGGGAAACTATGGCTACACCTTC. As protein: CASSETQTGNYGYTF.

The chain is built from TRBV5-1 and TRBJ1-6; no definite D call. With 4 bases removed from V and 2 bases from J, the gap between germline ends came to 22 bases. The CDR3 contains 19 residues. Germline lookup yields CDR1 SGHRS and CDR2 YFSETQ. The CDR3 sequence is CASSRAGVDFGAYNSPLHF. DNA for the CDR3: TGCGCCAGCAGCCGTGCCGGGGTTGATTTTGGAGCCTATAATTCACCCCTCCACTTT.

This clone was counted once. V is TRBV6-1 and J is TRBJ1-1, with D perhaps matching TRBD1 (6 bases). The CDR3 consists of 13 residues. V gave up 5 bases and J gave up 4 bases, with 11 bases separating them. Germline V gene lookup returns CDR1 MNHNS and CDR2 SASEGT. The chain's CDR3 is CASSTGIGTEAFF. In DNA form, the CDR3 reads TGTGCCAGCAGTACAGGGATCGGCACTGAAGCTTTCTTT.